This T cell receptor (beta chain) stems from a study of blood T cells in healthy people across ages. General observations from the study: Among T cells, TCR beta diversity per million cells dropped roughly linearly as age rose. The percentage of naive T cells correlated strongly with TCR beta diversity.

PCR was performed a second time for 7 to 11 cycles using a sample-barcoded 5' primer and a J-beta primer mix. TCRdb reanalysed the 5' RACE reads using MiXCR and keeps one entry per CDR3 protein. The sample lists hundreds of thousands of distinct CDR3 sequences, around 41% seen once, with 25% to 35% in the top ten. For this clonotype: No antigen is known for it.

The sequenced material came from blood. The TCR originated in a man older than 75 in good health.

CDR3 sequence (DNA): TGTGCCAGCAGCCGGGACAACGTATATGGCTACACCTTC. This gives the protein CASSRDNVYGYTF. V and J are TRBV6-2 or TRBV6-3 and TRBJ1-2, with TRBD1 as a possible D gene (6 bases). Trimming cost V 6 bases and J 5 bases, with 13 bases left between them. This CDR3 spans 13 amino acids. Germline V gives CDR1 MNHEY, CDR2 SVGEGT.